This T cell receptor beta chain was captured by sequencing in a study of T cell responses to AZD1222 COVID-19 vaccine. Findings and caveats of the study: At baseline, just five to seven AZD1222 recipients tested seropositive.

The V end lost 3 bases, the J end lost 4 bases, and 13 bases lay between the germline ends. The CDR3 has 15 amino acids. Germline V gene data show CDR1 as KGHSH and CDR2 as LQKENI. Data came from immunoSEQ multiplex PCR; TCRdb stores just in-frame clones and leaves some out. There are around 100,000 clones in the sample; about 86% occur only once, and more than 1.2% lies in the top ten. This clone was counted between two and nine times. No antigen is known for it. This chain joins TRBV18 and TRBJ1-5; TRBD1 is a possible D gene (5 bases). Material: peripheral blood, obtained on day 0 of AZD1222 vaccination. The receptor was isolated from an adult in good health. CDR3 sequence (DNA): TGTGCCAGCTCACCCAACGGGGGTGGGAATCAGCCCCAGCATTTT. The encoded protein is CASSPNGGGNQPQHF.